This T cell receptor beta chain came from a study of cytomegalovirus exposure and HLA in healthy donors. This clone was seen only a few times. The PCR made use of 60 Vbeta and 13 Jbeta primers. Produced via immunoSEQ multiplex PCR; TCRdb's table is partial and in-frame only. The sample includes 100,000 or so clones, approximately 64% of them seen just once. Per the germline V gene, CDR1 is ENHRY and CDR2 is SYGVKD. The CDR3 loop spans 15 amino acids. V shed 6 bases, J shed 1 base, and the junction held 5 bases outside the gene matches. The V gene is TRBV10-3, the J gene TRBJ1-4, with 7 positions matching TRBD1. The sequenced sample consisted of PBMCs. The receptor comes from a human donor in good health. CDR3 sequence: CAIRTGRGTNEKLFF. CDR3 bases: TGTGCCATCAGGACAGGGCGCGGAACTAATGAAAAACTGTTTTTT.